This T cell receptor (beta chain) was sequenced for a study of blood T cell repertoires in COVID-19. Trimming removed 4 bases at V and 7 bases at J, with 16 bases between. The CDR3 is made up of 14 amino acids. Germline V lookup: CDR1 SGHNT, CDR2 YENEEA. Using immunoSEQ multiplex PCR, the repertoire was profiled, and TCRdb retains in-frame clones only, with some absent. Seen here are under 150,000 clones, around four fifths observed once, and the top ten hold about 3%. J is TRBJ1-1 and V is TRBV11-3, with D tentatively TRBD1 (5 bases). The clonotype originates from a woman aged 40 to 55 with active or convalescent COVID-19. Sequenced: peripheral blood. The CDR3 loop is CASSSGSGGGEAFF. The CDR3 DNA sequence: TGTGCCAGCAGCTCTGGTTCGGGGGGAGGTGAAGCTTTCTTT.